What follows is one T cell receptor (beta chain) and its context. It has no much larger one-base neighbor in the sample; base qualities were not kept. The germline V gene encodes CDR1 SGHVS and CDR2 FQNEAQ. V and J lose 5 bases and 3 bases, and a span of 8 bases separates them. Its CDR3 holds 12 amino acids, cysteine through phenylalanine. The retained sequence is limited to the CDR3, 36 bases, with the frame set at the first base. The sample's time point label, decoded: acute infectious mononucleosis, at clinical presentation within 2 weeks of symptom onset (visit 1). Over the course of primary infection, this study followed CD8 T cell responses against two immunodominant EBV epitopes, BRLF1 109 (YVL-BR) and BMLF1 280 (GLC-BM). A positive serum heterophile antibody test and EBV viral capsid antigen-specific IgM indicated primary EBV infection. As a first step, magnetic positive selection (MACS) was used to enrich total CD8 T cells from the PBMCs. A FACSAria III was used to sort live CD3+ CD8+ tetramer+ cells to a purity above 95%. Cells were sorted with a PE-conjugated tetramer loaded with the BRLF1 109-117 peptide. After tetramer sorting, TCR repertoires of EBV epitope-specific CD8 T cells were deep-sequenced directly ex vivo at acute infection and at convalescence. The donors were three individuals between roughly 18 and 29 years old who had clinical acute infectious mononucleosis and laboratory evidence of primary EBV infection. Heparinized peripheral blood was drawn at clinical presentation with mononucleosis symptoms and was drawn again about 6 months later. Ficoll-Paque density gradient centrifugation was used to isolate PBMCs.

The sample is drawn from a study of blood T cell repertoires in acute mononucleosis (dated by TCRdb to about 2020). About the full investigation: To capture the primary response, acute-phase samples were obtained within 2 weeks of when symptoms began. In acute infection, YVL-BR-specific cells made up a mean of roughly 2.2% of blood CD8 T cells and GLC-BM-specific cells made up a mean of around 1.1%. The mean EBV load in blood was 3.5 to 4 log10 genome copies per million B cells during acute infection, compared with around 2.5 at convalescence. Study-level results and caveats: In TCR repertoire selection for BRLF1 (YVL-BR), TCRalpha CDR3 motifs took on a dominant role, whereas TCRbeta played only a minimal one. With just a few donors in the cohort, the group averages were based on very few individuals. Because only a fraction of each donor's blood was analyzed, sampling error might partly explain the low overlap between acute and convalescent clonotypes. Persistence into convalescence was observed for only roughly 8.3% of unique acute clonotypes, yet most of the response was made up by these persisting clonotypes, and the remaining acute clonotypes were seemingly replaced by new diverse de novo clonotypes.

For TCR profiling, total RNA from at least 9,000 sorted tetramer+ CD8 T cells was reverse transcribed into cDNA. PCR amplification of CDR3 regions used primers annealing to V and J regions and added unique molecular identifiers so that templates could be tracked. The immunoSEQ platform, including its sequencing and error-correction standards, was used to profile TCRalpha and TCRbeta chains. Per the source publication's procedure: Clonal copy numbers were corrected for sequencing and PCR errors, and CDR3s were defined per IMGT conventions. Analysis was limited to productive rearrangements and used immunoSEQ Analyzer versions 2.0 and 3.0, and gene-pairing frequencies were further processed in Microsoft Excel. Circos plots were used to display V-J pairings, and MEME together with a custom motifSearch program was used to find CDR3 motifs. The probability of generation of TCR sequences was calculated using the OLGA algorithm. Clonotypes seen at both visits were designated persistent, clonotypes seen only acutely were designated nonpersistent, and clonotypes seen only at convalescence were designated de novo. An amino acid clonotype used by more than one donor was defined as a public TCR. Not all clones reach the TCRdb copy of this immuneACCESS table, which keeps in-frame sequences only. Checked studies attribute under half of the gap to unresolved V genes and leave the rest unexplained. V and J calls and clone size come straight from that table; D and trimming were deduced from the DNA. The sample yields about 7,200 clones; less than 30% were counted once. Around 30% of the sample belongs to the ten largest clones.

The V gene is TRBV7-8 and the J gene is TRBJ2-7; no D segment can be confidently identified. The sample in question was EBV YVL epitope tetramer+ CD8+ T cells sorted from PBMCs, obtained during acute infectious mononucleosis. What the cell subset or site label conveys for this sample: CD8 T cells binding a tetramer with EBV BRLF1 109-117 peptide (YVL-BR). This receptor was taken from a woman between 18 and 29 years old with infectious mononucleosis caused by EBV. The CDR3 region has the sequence CASSPVNYEQYF. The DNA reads TGTGCCAGCAGCCCGGTCAACTACGAGCAGTACTTC.